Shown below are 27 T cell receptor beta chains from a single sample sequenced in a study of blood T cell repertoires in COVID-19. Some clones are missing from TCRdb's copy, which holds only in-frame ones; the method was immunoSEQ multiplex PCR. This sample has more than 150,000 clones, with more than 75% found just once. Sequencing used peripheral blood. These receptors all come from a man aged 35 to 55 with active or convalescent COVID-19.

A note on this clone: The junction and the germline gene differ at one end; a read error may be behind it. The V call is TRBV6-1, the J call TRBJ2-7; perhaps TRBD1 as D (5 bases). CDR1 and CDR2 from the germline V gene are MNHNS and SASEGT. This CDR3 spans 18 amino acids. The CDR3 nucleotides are TGTACCAGCAGTGACGAGGCAGGGTTGGGCAAGGGCGGCTACGAGCAGTACTTC. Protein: CTSSDEAGLGKGGYEQYF.

Here the CDR3 reads CASSQENMAGYGYTF. In nucleotides, the CDR3 is TGCGCCAGCAGCCAAGAGAATATGGCAGGTTATGGCTACACCTTC. The J gene is TRBJ1-2, the V gene TRBV4-3, with no clear D. V shed 0 bases and J shed 5 bases, with 13 bases lying between them. There are 15 residues in the CDR3. Germline lookup yields CDR1 LGHNA and CDR2 YSLEER.

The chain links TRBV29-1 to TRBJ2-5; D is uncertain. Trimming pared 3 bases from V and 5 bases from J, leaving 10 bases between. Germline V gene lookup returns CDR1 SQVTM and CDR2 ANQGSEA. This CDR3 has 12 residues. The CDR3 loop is CSVDSGSETQYF. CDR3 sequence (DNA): TGCAGCGTTGATTCGGGTTCGGAGACCCAGTACTTC. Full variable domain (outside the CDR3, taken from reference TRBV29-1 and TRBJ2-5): SAVISQKPSRDICQRGTSLTIQCQVDSQVTMMFWYRQQPGQSLTLIATANQGSEATYESGFVIDKFPISRPNLTFSTLTVSNMSPEDSSIYLCSVDSGSETQYFGPGTRLLVL.

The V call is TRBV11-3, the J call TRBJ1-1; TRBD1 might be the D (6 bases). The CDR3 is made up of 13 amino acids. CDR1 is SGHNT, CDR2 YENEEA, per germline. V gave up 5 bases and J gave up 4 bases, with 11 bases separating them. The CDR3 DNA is TGTGCCAGCAGCACACAGGGTGGCACTGAAGCTTTCTTT. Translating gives CASSTQGGTEAFF.

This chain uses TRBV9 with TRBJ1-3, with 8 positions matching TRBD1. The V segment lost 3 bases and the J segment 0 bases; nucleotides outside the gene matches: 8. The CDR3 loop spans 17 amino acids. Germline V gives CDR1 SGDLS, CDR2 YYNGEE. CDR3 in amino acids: CASSAKTGAHSGNTIYF. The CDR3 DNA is TGTGCCAGCAGCGCAAAGACAGGGGCGCACTCTGGAAACACCATATATTTT.

The CDR3: CASSRRAGGHNEQFF. CDR3 DNA: TGTGCCAGCAGCCGCCGAGCGGGGGGGCACAATGAGCAGTTCTTC. This sequence joins TRBV27 and TRBJ2-1; TRBD2 agrees at 10 bases. J was trimmed by 5 bases and V by 6 bases; bases with no gene match: 7. Looked up from germline, CDR1 is MNHEY and CDR2 is SMNVEV (reference sequence). This CDR3 contains 15 residues.

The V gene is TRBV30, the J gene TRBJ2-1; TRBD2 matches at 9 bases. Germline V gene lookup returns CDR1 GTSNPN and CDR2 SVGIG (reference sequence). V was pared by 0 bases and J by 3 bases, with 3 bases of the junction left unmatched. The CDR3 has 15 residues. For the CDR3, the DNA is TGTGCCTGGAGTGTGGCTAGCGGGGTCTACAATGAGCAGTTCTTC. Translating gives CAWSVASGVYNEQFF.

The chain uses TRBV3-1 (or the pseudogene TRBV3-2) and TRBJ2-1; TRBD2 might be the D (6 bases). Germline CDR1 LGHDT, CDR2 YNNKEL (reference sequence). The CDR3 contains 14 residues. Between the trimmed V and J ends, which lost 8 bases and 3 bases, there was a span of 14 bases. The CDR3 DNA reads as TGTGCCAGCGAATCTCTGCGGGGCTACAATGAGCAGTTCTTC. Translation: CASESLRGYNEQFF.

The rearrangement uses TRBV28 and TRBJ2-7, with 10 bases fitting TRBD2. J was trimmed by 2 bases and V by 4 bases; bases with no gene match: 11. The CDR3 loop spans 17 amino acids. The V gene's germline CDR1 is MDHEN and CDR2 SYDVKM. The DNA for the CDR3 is TGTGCCAGCAGTTCCCCCGGGGGTCTAGCGGGGGCCTACGAGCAGTACTTC. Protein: CASSSPGGLAGAYEQYF.

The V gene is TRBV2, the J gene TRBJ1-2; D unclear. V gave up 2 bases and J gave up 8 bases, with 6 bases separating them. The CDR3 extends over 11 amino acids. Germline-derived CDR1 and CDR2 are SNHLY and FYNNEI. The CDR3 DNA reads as TGTGCCAGCAGTGAACGAGAGGGCTACACCTTC. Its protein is CASSEREGYTF.

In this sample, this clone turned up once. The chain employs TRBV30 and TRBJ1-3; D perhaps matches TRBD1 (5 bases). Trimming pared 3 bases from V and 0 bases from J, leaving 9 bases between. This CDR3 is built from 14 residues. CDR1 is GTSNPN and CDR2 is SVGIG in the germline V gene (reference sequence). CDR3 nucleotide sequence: TGTGCCTGGAGCGGACAACTCTCTGGAAACACCATATATTTT. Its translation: CAWSGQLSGNTIYF.

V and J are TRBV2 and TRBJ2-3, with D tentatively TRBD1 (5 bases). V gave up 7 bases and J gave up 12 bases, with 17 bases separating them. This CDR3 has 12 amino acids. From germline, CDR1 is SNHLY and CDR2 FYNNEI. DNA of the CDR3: TGTGCCAGCAAGATCGACAGCCCGCCCCAGTATTTT. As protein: CASKIDSPPQYF.

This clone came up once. CDR3 nucleotide sequence: TGTGCCAGCAGCCCAGCCCAGGGGACAGCGACTTATGGCTACACCTTC. It translates to CASSPAQGTATYGYTF. The rearrangement uses TRBV4-2 and TRBJ1-2, with 7 nucleotides matching TRBD1. V lost 4 bases and J lost 5; bases outside the gene matches: 13. Germline V gene lookup returns CDR1 LGHNA and CDR2 YNFKEQ. The CDR3 sequence is 16 residues long.

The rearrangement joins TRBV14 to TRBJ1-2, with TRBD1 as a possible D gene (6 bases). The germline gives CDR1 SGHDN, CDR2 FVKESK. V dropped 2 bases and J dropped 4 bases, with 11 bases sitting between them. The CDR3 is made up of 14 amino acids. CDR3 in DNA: TGTGCCAGCAGCCAATTCACAGGGCCCTATGGCTACACCTTC. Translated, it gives CASSQFTGPYGYTF.

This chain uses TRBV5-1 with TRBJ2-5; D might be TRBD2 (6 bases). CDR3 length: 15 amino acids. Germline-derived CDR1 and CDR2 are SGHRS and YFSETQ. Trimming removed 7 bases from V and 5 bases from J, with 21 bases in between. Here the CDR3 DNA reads TGCGCCAGCGGTCCCCGGGGGAACCAAAGGGAGACCCAGTACTTC. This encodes CASGPRGNQRETQYF. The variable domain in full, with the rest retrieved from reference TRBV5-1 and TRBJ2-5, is KAGVTQTPRYLIKTRGQQVTLSCSPISGHRSVSWYQQTPGQGLQFLFEYFSETQRNKGNFPGRFSGRQFSNSRSEMNVSTLELGDSALYLCASGPRGNQRETQYFGPGTRLLVL.

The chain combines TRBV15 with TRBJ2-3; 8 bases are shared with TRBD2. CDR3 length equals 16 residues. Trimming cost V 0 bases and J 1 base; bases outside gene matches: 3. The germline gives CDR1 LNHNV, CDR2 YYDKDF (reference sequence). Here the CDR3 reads CATSREAGAGTDTQYF. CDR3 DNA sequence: TGTGCCACCAGCAGAGAAGCGGGGGCAGGCACAGATACGCAGTATTTT.

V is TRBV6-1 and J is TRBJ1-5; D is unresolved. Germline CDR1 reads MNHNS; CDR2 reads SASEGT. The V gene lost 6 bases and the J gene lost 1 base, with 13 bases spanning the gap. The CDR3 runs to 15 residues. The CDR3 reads CASRTKAVSNQPQHF. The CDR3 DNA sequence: TGTGCCAGCAGAACAAAAGCGGTAAGCAATCAGCCCCAGCATTTT.

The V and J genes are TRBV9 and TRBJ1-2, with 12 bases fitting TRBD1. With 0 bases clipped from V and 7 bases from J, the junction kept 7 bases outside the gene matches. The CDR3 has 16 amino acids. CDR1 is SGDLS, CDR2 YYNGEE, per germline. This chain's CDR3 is CASSVGGQGASGGYTF. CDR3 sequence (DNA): TGTGCCAGCAGCGTAGGGGGACAGGGGGCCTCTGGTGGCTACACCTTC.

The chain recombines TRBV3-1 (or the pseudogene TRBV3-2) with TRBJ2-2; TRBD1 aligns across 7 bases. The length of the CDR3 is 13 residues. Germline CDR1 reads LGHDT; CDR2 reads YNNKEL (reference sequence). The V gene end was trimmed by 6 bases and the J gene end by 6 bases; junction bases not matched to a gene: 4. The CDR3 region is CASSRQGAGELFF. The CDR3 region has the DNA TGTGCCAGCAGTCGACAGGGAGCCGGGGAGCTGTTTTTT.

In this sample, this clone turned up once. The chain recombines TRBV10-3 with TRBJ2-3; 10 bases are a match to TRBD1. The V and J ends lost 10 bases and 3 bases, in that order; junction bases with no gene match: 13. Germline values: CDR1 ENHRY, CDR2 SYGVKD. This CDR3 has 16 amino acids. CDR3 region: CATGQGEATGTDTQYF. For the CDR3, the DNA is TGTGCCACCGGACAGGGGGAGGCTACGGGGACAGATACGCAGTATTTT.

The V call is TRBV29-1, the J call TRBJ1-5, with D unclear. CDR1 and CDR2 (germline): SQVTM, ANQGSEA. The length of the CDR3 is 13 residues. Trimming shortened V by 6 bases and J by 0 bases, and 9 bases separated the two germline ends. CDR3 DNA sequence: TGCAGCGTCGCGGAGAATAGCAATCAGCCCCAGCATTTT. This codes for CSVAENSNQPQHF. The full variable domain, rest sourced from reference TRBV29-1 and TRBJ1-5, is SAVISQKPSRDICQRGTSLTIQCQVDSQVTMMFWYRQQPGQSLTLIATANQGSEATYESGFVIDKFPISRPNLTFSTLTVSNMSPEDSSIYLCSVAENSNQPQHFGDGTRLSIL.

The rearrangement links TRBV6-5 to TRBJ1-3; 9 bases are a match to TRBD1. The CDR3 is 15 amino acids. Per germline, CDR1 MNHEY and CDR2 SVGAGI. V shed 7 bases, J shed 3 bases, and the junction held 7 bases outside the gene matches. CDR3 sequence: CASKLTGGGGNTIYF. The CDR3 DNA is TGTGCCAGCAAATTGACAGGGGGAGGTGGAAACACCATATATTTT.

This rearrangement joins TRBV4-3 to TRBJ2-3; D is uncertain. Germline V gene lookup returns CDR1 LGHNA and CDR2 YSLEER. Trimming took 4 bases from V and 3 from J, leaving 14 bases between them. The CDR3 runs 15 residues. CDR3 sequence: CASSLMTTRTDTQYF. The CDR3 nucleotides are TGCGCCAGCAGCCTGATGACGACACGGACAGATACGCAGTATTTT.

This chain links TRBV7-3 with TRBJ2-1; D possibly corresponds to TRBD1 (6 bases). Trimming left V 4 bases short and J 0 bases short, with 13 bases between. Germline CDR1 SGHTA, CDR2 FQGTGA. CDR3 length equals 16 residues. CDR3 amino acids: CASSSRTASSYNEQFF. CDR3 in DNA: TGTGCCAGCAGCTCCCGGACAGCGAGCTCCTACAATGAGCAGTTCTTC.

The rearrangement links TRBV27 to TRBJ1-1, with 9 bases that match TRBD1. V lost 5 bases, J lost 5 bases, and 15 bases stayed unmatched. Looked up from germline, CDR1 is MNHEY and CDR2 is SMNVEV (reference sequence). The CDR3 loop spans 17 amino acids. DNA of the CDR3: TGTGCCAGCAGTCCGGGGACAGGGAAAGGGGGAAGGACTGAAGCTTTCTTT. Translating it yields CASSPGTGKGGRTEAFF.

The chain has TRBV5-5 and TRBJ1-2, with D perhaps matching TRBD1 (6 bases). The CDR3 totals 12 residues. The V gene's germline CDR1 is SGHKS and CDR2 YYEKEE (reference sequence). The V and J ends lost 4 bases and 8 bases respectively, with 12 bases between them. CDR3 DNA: TGTGCCAGCAGCATACAGGGCCGCGGCTACACCTTC. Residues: CASSIQGRGYTF.

The CDR3 here is CASSPGDRDSPLHF. Written as DNA, the CDR3 is TGTGCCAGCAGTCCGGGGGACAGGGATTCACCCCTCCACTTT. The chain links TRBV28 to TRBJ1-6; 9 bases align to TRBD1. The CDR3 contains 14 residues. Per the germline V gene, CDR1 is MDHEN and CDR2 is SYDVKM. The ends lost 5 bases at V and 8 bases at J; junction bases unmatched: 4.